This entry lists 8 T cell receptor beta chains sequenced from one sample in a study of T cells after yellow fever vaccination. TCRdb used MiXCR to reprocess the 5' RACE reads, holding one entry per CDR3 protein. The table records 600,000 to 750,000 distinct CDR3 sequences, approximately 13% of them present only once. The source was PBMCs, collected on the day of the yellow fever booster vaccination. The origin of the receptors is a man aged 25 to 40 who received the YFV17D yellow fever vaccine.

This clonotype came up many times. CDR3 DNA sequence: TGTGCCAGCAGTTTGGGTGGGATTGGCTACGAGCAGTACTTC. This codes for CASSLGGIGYEQYF. This chain links TRBV28 with TRBJ2-7, with unresolved D. This CDR3 has 14 residues. The V gene lost 3 bases and the J gene lost 3 bases, with 12 bases spanning the gap. In germline, CDR1 is MDHEN, CDR2 SYDVKM.

The V call is TRBV20-1, the J call TRBJ2-2, with D hard to call. Germline CDR1 and CDR2: DFQATT and SNEGSKA (reference sequence). CDR3 length: 11 amino acids. Between the trimmed V and J ends, which lost 2 bases and 6 bases, there was a span of 4 bases. The CDR3 nucleotides read TGCAGTGCTAGACTAGCCGGGGAGCTGTTTTTT. As protein: CSARLAGELFF.

The chain recombines TRBV29-1 with TRBJ1-5, with D perhaps TRBD1 (6 bases). Germline CDR1 and CDR2: SQVTM and ANQGSEA. Trimming took 4 bases from V and 0 from J, leaving 13 bases between them. The CDR3 is 15 residues long. CDR3 coding DNA: TGCAGCGTTGCGACAGGTGCTAATAGCAATCAGCCCCAGCATTTT. Its protein product is CSVATGANSNQPQHF.

This chain joins TRBV12-3 or TRBV12-4 and TRBJ1-5; D ambiguous. The CDR3 is made up of 16 amino acids. The V end was cut by 6 bases, the J end by 0 bases, with 15 bases between. CDR3 amino acids: CASRYNREYSNQPQHF. CDR3 DNA sequence: TGTGCCAGCAGGTACAACCGGGAATATAGCAATCAGCCCCAGCATTTT.

Only a few counts were recorded for this clonotype. This chain links TRBV20-1 with TRBJ1-4, with TRBD1 matching 11 bases. V gave up 5 bases and J gave up 6 bases; unmatched junction bases: 5. This CDR3 is built from 14 residues. Per germline, CDR1 DFQATT and CDR2 SNEGSKA (reference sequence). CDR3 bases: TGCAGTGCTGGTGGGACAGGGGGTTATGAAAAACTGTTTTTT. Its protein is CSAGGTGGYEKLFF.

The gene calls are TRBV20-1 and TRBJ1-1; D ambiguous. The germline CDR1 and CDR2 sequences are DFQATT and SNEGSKA (reference sequence). The CDR3 totals 14 residues. V lost 6 bases to trimming and J lost 5 bases, with 19 bases between them. As DNA, the CDR3 is TGCAGTGCGTCCGAAAGGGTATTGAGGACTGAAGCTTTCTTT. It codes for CSASERVLRTEAFF.

The chain links TRBV20-1 to TRBJ2-5; a weak D match, TRBD1 (5 bases). CDR3 length: 13 amino acids. Per germline, CDR1 DFQATT and CDR2 SNEGSKA (reference sequence). The ends were cut back, 4 bases at V and 5 bases at J, with 14 bases in the middle. CDR3 coding DNA: TGCAGTGCTATAGGGGCAGGGTTTGAGACCCAGTACTTC. Translated, it gives CSAIGAGFETQYF.

V gene TRBV7-2 combines with J gene TRBJ2-7; 7 positions agree with TRBD1. The CDR3 covers 15 residues. The V gene end was trimmed by 6 bases and the J gene end by 0 bases; junction bases not matched to a gene: 8. The germline V gene encodes CDR1 SGHTA and CDR2 FQGNSA. For the CDR3, the DNA is TGTGCCAGCAGTCGTACAGGGGTTAGCTCCTACGAGCAGTACTTC. It codes for CASSRTGVSSYEQYF.